The 9 T cell receptor beta chains given below trace back to one sample, sequenced in a study of cytomegalovirus exposure and HLA in healthy donors. The PCR was carried out with 60 Vbeta primers and 13 Jbeta primers. Clones were sequenced by immunoSEQ multiplex PCR, and TCRdb holds only the in-frame ones, with some missing. This sample has about 230,000 clones, with roughly four fifths found just once. The sample comprised PBMCs. These receptors came from a woman between 40 and 50 years old in good health and CMV-seronegative.

This clone was recorded once. The chain has TRBV29-1 and TRBJ1-1, with D maybe TRBD1 (6 bases). In germline, CDR1 is SQVTM, CDR2 ANQGSEA. This CDR3 region has 13 residues. The V end was cut by 7 bases, the J end by 2 bases, with 14 bases between. CDR3 in DNA: TGCAGCGCCTCACAGGGCTCCAACACTGAAGCTTTCTTT. It specifies CSASQGSNTEAFF. The variable domain in full, with the rest retrieved from reference TRBV29-1 and TRBJ1-1, is SAVISQKPSRDICQRGTSLTIQCQVDSQVTMMFWYRQQPGQSLTLIATANQGSEATYESGFVIDKFPISRPNLTFSTLTVSNMSPEDSSIYLCSASQGSNTEAFFGQGTRLTVV.

The chain couples TRBV7-2 to TRBJ2-7, with D tentatively TRBD2 (6 bases). From germline, CDR1 is SGHTA and CDR2 FQGNSA. The germline V and J ends were trimmed by 3 bases and 0 bases, with 9 bases remaining between them. The CDR3 is 14 residues long. The CDR3 reads CASSFGGSSYEQYF. The CDR3 coding sequence is TGTGCCAGCAGCTTTGGGGGGAGCTCCTACGAGCAGTACTTC.

This chain uses TRBV18 with TRBJ1-1; a weak D match, TRBD1 (6 bases). This CDR3 has 14 residues. The germline gives CDR1 KGHSH, CDR2 LQKENI. Trimming took 6 bases from V and 1 from J, leaving 12 bases between them. CDR3 DNA: TGTGCCAGCTCTCAGGGGTTATCGAACACTGAAGCTTTCTTT. Translation gives CASSQGLSNTEAFF.

The chain joins TRBV19 to TRBJ2-7; D gene ambiguous. The CDR3 has 14 amino acids. V lost 2 bases to trimming and J lost 0 bases, with 8 bases between them. CDR1 is LNHDA, CDR2 SQIVND, per germline (reference sequence). The CDR3 region is CASSISTASYEQYF. CDR3 DNA sequence: TGTGCCAGTAGTATATCTACAGCCTCCTACGAGCAGTACTTC.

The rearrangement links TRBV7-8 to TRBJ2-1, with 15 bases matching TRBD2. Unmatched junction bases numbered 4, after V lost 4 bases and J lost 6 bases. The CDR3 loop spans 16 amino acids. In germline, CDR1 is SGHVS, CDR2 FQNEAQ. The CDR3 DNA is TGTGCCAGCAGCTCGAGGGGACTAGCGGGGGGCAATGAGCAGTTCTTC. Protein sequence: CASSSRGLAGGNEQFF. Drawing the rest from reference TRBV7-8 and TRBJ2-1, the complete variable domain is GAGVSQSPRYKVAKRGQDVALRCDPISGHVSLFWYQQALGQGPEFLTYFQNEAQLDKSGLPSDRFFAERPEGSVSTLKIQRTQQEDSAVYLCASSSRGLAGGNEQFFGPGTRLTVL.

Regarding this clone: Compared with germline, one end of the junction differs, possibly owing to a read error. The J gene is TRBJ1-5, the V gene TRBV15, with D possibly matching TRBD1 (5 bases). Germline CDR1 LNHNV, CDR2 YYDKDF (reference sequence). There are 14 residues in the CDR3. The chain's CDR3 is CATSRDRGDETEIF. In nucleotides, the CDR3 is TGTGCCACCAGCAGAGATCGGGGGGACGAGACAGAGATTTTT.

The chain has TRBV6-1 and TRBJ2-5; TRBD1 might be the D (6 bases). The CDR3 sequence is 12 residues long. Looked up from germline, CDR1 is MNHNS and CDR2 is SASEGT. The V gene lost 6 bases and the J gene lost 7 bases, with 12 bases spanning the gap. The CDR3 nucleotides read TGTGCCAGCAGAACATCAGGGGTGACCCAGTACTTC. Its protein is CASRTSGVTQYF.

The chain is built from TRBV4-3 and TRBJ2-1, with 7 bases aligning to TRBD1. The CDR3 covers 14 residues. The germline V gene encodes CDR1 LGHNA and CDR2 YSLEER. V shed 5 bases and J 10 bases; nucleotides not matched to a gene: 11. In DNA, the CDR3 is TGCGCCAGCAGCTTGACCCTACAGGGGAAAGAGCAGTTCTTC. Translated, it gives CASSLTLQGKEQFF.

A single count supports this clone. This chain links TRBV19 with TRBJ1-5; 9 bases align to TRBD1. This CDR3 region has 15 residues. With 6 bases clipped from V and 1 base from J, the junction kept 4 bases outside the gene matches. Germline values: CDR1 LNHDA, CDR2 SQIVND (reference sequence). DNA of the CDR3: TGTGCCAGTAGGTCACAGGGGGCAAGCAATCAGCCCCAGCATTTT. This codes for CASRSQGASNQPQHF.